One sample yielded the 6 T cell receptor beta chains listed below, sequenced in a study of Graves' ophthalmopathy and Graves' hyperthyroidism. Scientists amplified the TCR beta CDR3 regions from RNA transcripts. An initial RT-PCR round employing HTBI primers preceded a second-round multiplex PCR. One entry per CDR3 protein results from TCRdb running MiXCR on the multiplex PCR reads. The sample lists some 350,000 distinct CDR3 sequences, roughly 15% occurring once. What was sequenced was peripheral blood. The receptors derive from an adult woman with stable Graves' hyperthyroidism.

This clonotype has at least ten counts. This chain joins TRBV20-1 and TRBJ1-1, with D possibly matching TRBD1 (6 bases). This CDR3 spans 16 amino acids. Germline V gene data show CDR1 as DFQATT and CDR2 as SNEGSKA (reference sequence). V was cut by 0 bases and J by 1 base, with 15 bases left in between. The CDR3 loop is CSARDRGGLGNTEAFF. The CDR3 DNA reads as TGCAGTGCTAGAGATCGGGGGGGCTTAGGGAACACTGAAGCTTTCTTT.

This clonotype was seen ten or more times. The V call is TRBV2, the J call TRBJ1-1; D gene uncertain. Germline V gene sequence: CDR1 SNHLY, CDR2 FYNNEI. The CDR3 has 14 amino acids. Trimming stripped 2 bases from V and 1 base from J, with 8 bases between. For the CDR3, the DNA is TGTGCCAGCAGTGAAAGTACACCGAACACTGAAGCTTTCTTT. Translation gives CASSESTPNTEAFF.

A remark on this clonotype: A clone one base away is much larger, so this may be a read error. This CDR3 is CSVEDLRVSQYF. CDR3 nucleotides: TGCAGCGTTGAAGACTTAAGGGTGTCCCAGTACTTC. The rearrangement joins TRBV29-1 to TRBJ2-5; D unclear. Germline CDR1 and CDR2: SQVTM and ANQGSEA. Trimming took off 0 bases at V and 9 bases at J, with 11 bases between the two ends. The CDR3 loop spans 12 amino acids.

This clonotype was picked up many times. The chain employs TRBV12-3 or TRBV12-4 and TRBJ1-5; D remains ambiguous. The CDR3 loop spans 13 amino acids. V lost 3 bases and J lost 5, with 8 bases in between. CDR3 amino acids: CASSLGEDQPQHF. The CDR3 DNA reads TGTGCCAGCAGTTTGGGAGAAGATCAGCCCCAGCATTTT.

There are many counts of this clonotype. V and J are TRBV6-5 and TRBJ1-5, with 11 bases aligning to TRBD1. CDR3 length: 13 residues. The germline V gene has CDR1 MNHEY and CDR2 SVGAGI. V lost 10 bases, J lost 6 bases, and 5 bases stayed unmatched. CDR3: CAIADRGPQPQHF. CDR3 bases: TGTGCCATTGCGGACAGGGGGCCTCAGCCCCAGCATTTT.

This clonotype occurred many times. The chain's CDR3 is CSARVPKPNTEAFF. The CDR3 DNA reads TGCAGTGCTAGAGTGCCGAAACCGAACACTGAAGCTTTCTTT. V and J are TRBV20-1 and TRBJ1-1; D uncertain. The V gene's germline CDR1 is DFQATT and CDR2 SNEGSKA (reference sequence). Trimming cost V 1 base and J 1 base, with 10 bases left between them. The CDR3 extends over 14 amino acids.